This T cell receptor (beta chain) appears in the sequencing data of a study of OX40 agonist ivuxolimab in advanced cancers. Study background: The treatment was a fully human IgG2 OX40 agonist, ivuxolimab. Three patients showed partial responses: one hepatocellular carcinoma and two cutaneous melanoma cases.

Germline V gene sequence: CDR1 SGHRS, CDR2 YFSETQ. The CDR3 is 14 residues long. Between the trimmed V and J ends, which lost 4 bases and 3 bases, there was a span of 13 bases. Regarding the study as a whole: Relative to CD4+, CD8+ T cells held more expanded clones on average.

Of note for this clone: Its target is unknown.

TCRdb's table, derived via immunoSEQ multiplex PCR, lists solely in-frame clones and lacks some. The repertoire holds tens of thousands of clones, about 85% seen once, with 5.9% in the top ten. V usage is TRBV5-1 and J usage is TRBJ1-2; D call uncertain. The receptor's source is an adult with an advanced solid tumor such as melanoma, head and neck, liver or kidney cancer. Source: CD4+ or CD8+ T cells sorted from blood, taken in a trial of the OX40 agonist ivuxolimab. Here the CDR3 reads CASSPEGGHYGYTF. The CDR3 DNA follows: TGCGCCAGCAGCCCAGAGGGAGGGCACTATGGCTACACCTTC.